A selection of T cell receptor beta chains follows, all from one sample in a study of CD8 T cells in Susac syndrome. One entry per CDR3 protein results from TCRdb running MiXCR on the immunoSEQ multiplex PCR reads. The sample carries roughly 130,000 distinct CDR3 sequences, about 95% recorded once. The sample consisted of CD4+ T cells from PBMCs. These TCRs come from a human donor in good health. Each CDR3 is given with its conserved first and last residue. D genes are given only for firm matches. Only part of the rows carry a size: once, few, many, or a class if the clone is expanded.

CDR3 protein: CASSQDSVNEKLFF
CDR3 DNA: TGTGCCAGCAGCCAGGACAGTGTGAATGAAAAACTGTTTTTT
clone size: NA
J gene: TRBJ1-4
D gene: NA
V gene: TRBV7-9
CDR3 length: 14

CDR3 protein: CASSSVTGVTEAFF
CDR3 DNA: TGTGCCAGCAGCTCAGTGACAGGGGTCACTGAAGCTTTCTTT
clone size: once
J gene: TRBJ1-1
D gene: TRBD1
V gene: TRBV7-2
CDR3 length: 14

CDR3 protein: CSAREGRGAFF
CDR3 DNA: TGCAGTGCTAGAGAAGGCCGGGGGGCTTTCTTT
clone size: NA
J gene: TRBJ1-1
D gene: NA
V gene: TRBV20-1
CDR3 length: 11

CDR3 protein: CATSRGRGAKQYF
CDR3 DNA: TGTGCCACCAGCAGAGGGAGGGGGGCCAAGCAGTACTTC
clone size: NA
J gene: TRBJ2-4
D gene: NA
V gene: TRBV15
CDR3 length: 13

CDR3 protein: CSARPQGVNTEAFF
CDR3 DNA: TGCAGTGCTAGACCACAGGGTGTGAACACTGAAGCTTTCTTT
clone size: NA
J gene: TRBJ1-1
D gene: NA
V gene: TRBV20-1
CDR3 length: 14

CDR3 protein: CAISESRVGETQYF
CDR3 DNA: TGTGCCATCAGTGAGTCTAGGGTCGGGGAGACCCAGTACTTC
clone size: NA
J gene: TRBJ2-5
D gene: NA
V gene: TRBV10-3
CDR3 length: 14

CDR3 protein: CASSLWEGQETQYF
CDR3 DNA: TGTGCCAGCAGCTTATGGGAAGGGCAAGAGACCCAGTACTTC
clone size: NA
J gene: TRBJ2-5
D gene: NA
V gene: TRBV7-2
CDR3 length: 14

CDR3 protein: CASSRLGTQKNIQYF
CDR3 DNA: TGCGCCAGCAGCCGCCTAGGGACCCAAAAGAACATTCAGTACTTC
clone size: NA
J gene: TRBJ2-4
D gene: NA
V gene: TRBV4-1
CDR3 length: 15

CDR3 protein: CATSRDRGRNEKLFF
CDR3 DNA: TGTGCCACCAGCAGAGATCGGGGAAGGAATGAAAAACTGTTTTTT
clone size: NA
J gene: TRBJ1-4
D gene: NA
V gene: TRBV15
CDR3 length: 15

CDR3 protein: CSAFDDATYEQYF
CDR3 DNA: TGCAGTGCTTTCGACGACGCTACCTACGAGCAGTACTTC
clone size: NA
J gene: TRBJ2-7
D gene: NA
V gene: TRBV20-1
CDR3 length: 13

CDR3 protein: CATSDLDPGLAGVGQFF
CDR3 DNA: TGTGCCACCAGTGATTTGGATCCGGGACTAGCGGGAGTAGGGCAGTTCTTC
clone size: NA
J gene: TRBJ2-1
D gene: TRBD2
V gene: TRBV24-1
CDR3 length: 17

CDR3 protein: CASKTTGSYEQYF
CDR3 DNA: TGTGCCAGCAAAACGACAGGGTCCTACGAGCAGTACTTC
clone size: NA
J gene: TRBJ2-7
D gene: TRBD1
V gene: TRBV2
CDR3 length: 13

CDR3 protein: CSVDPRGTPNPEQFF
CDR3 DNA: TGCAGCGTAGACCCCCGGGGGACTCCCAACCCTGAGCAGTTCTTC
clone size: NA
J gene: TRBJ2-1
D gene: NA
V gene: TRBV29-1
CDR3 length: 15

CDR3 protein: CASSLEGSLNIQYF
CDR3 DNA: TGTGCCAGCAGCTTAGAAGGGAGTTTGAACATTCAGTACTTC
clone size: NA
J gene: TRBJ2-4
D gene: NA
V gene: TRBV7-9
CDR3 length: 14

CDR3 protein: CASSPTGTGIYGYTF
CDR3 DNA: TGTGCCAGCAGCCCGACAGGGACGGGCATCTATGGCTACACCTTC
clone size: NA
J gene: TRBJ1-2
D gene: TRBD1
V gene: TRBV11-2
CDR3 length: 15

CDR3 protein: CASSLPISGNTIYF
CDR3 DNA: TGTGCCAGCAGTCTACCCATCTCTGGAAACACCATATATTTT
clone size: NA
J gene: TRBJ1-3
D gene: NA
V gene: TRBV7-9
CDR3 length: 14

CDR3 protein: CSEGGGGYGYTF
CDR3 DNA: TGCAGCGAGGGAGGCGGGGGCTATGGCTACACCTTC
clone size: NA
J gene: TRBJ1-2
D gene: NA
V gene: TRBV29-1
CDR3 length: 12

CDR3 protein: CATSDSGQLETQYF
CDR3 DNA: TGTGCCACCAGTGATTCGGGACAGCTAGAGACCCAGTACTTC
clone size: NA
J gene: TRBJ2-5
D gene: TRBD1
V gene: TRBV24-1
CDR3 length: 14

CDR3 protein: CASSQMTENTEAFF
CDR3 DNA: TGTGCCAGCAGCCAGATGACAGAGAACACTGAAGCTTTCTTT
clone size: NA
J gene: TRBJ1-1
D gene: NA
V gene: TRBV7-9
CDR3 length: 14

CDR3 protein: CSAPARDGTEKLFF
CDR3 DNA: TGCAGCGCCCCCGCCCGGGACGGGACTGAAAAACTGTTTTTT
clone size: once
J gene: TRBJ1-4
D gene: NA
V gene: TRBV20-1
CDR3 length: 14

CDR3 protein: CASSPRDRGGTEAFF
CDR3 DNA: TGTGCCAGCTCACCGAGGGACAGGGGGGGCACTGAAGCTTTCTTT
clone size: NA
J gene: TRBJ1-1
D gene: TRBD1
V gene: TRBV18
CDR3 length: 15

CDR3 protein: CASTSLRLAGHNEQFF
CDR3 DNA: TGTGCCAGCACCAGCTTAAGGTTAGCGGGACACAATGAGCAGTTCTTC
clone size: once
J gene: TRBJ2-1
D gene: TRBD2
V gene: TRBV7-2
CDR3 length: 16

CDR3 protein: CSVEADMGRETQYF
CDR3 DNA: TGCAGCGTTGAAGCCGACATGGGGAGAGAGACCCAGTACTTC
clone size: once
J gene: TRBJ2-5
D gene: NA
V gene: TRBV29-1
CDR3 length: 14

CDR3 protein: CASSGRGGLKYF
CDR3 DNA: TGTGCCAGCAGCGGCCGTGGAGGGTTGAAGTACTTC
clone size: NA
J gene: TRBJ2-7
D gene: NA
V gene: TRBV9
CDR3 length: 12

CDR3 protein: CSVGASGGELFF
CDR3 DNA: TGCAGCGTTGGTGCTAGCGGCGGGGAGCTGTTTTTT
clone size: NA
J gene: TRBJ2-2
D gene: TRBD2
V gene: TRBV29-1
CDR3 length: 12

CDR3 protein: CASRRFGQPQHF
CDR3 DNA: TGTGCCAGCCGCAGGTTCGGTCAGCCCCAGCATTTT
clone size: NA
J gene: TRBJ1-5
D gene: NA
V gene: TRBV6-1
CDR3 length: 12

CDR3 protein: CASSQDGRNTEAFF
CDR3 DNA: TGTGCCAGCAGCCAAGATGGGCGGAACACTGAAGCTTTCTTT
clone size: NA
J gene: TRBJ1-1
D gene: NA
V gene: TRBV3-1
CDR3 length: 14

CDR3 protein: CASSQGRTSGRGYEQYF
CDR3 DNA: TGCGCCAGCAGCCAAGGCCGGACTAGCGGGAGAGGCTACGAGCAGTACTTC
clone size: NA
J gene: TRBJ2-7
D gene: TRBD2
V gene: TRBV4-1
CDR3 length: 17

CDR3 protein: CASSLSRDRATEAFF
CDR3 DNA: TGTGCCAGCAGTTTGTCCCGGGACAGGGCCACTGAAGCTTTCTTT
clone size: NA
J gene: TRBJ1-1
D gene: TRBD1
V gene: TRBV28
CDR3 length: 15

CDR3 protein: CSVRGQGGPGELFF
CDR3 DNA: TGCAGCGTTAGAGGTCAAGGAGGACCTGGGGAGCTGTTTTTT
clone size: NA
J gene: TRBJ2-2
D gene: NA
V gene: TRBV29-1
CDR3 length: 14

CDR3 protein: CASSLGLAGINEQFF
CDR3 DNA: TGCGCCAGCAGCTTGGGACTAGCGGGCATCAATGAGCAGTTCTTC
clone size: NA
J gene: TRBJ2-1
D gene: TRBD2
V gene: TRBV5-1
CDR3 length: 15

CDR3 protein: CASSPSTGGGEQFF
CDR3 DNA: TGTGCCAGCAGCCCGTCGACAGGGGGCGGTGAGCAGTTCTTC
clone size: NA
J gene: TRBJ2-1
D gene: TRBD1
V gene: TRBV3-1
CDR3 length: 14

CDR3 protein: CASSSTSGSVSYEQYF
CDR3 DNA: TGTGCCAGCAGTTCGACTAGCGGGTCTGTATCCTACGAGCAGTACTTC
clone size: NA
J gene: TRBJ2-7
D gene: TRBD2
V gene: TRBV12-3/TRBV12-4
CDR3 length: 16

CDR3 protein: CASSLRSSGRIEETQYF
CDR3 DNA: TGTGCCAGCAGTCTTCGGTCTAGCGGGAGAATTGAGGAGACCCAGTACTTC
clone size: NA
J gene: TRBJ2-5
D gene: TRBD2
V gene: TRBV27
CDR3 length: 17

CDR3 protein: CSARVRGRTIGQFF
CDR3 DNA: TGCAGTGCTAGAGTAAGGGGAAGGACAATCGGACAGTTCTTC
clone size: once
J gene: TRBJ2-1
D gene: NA
V gene: TRBV20-1
CDR3 length: 14

CDR3 protein: CSATSYNEQFF
CDR3 DNA: TGCAGTGCGACAAGTTACAATGAGCAGTTCTTC
clone size: NA
J gene: TRBJ2-1
D gene: NA
V gene: TRBV20-1
CDR3 length: 11

CDR3 protein: CASSPIGQNNQPQHF
CDR3 DNA: TGTGCCAGCAGTCCAATTGGGCAGAACAATCAGCCCCAGCATTTT
clone size: NA
J gene: TRBJ1-5
D gene: NA
V gene: TRBV28
CDR3 length: 15

CDR3 protein: CASSFGGGNTDTQYF
CDR3 DNA: TGTGCCAGCAGTTTCGGGGGGGGGAACACAGATACGCAGTATTTT
clone size: once
J gene: TRBJ2-3
D gene: TRBD2
V gene: TRBV12-3/TRBV12-4
CDR3 length: 15

CDR3 protein: CASSSKTNIMGTDTQYF
CDR3 DNA: TGTGCCAGCTCAAGCAAGACTAACATAATGGGCACAGATACGCAGTATTTT
clone size: NA
J gene: TRBJ2-3
D gene: NA
V gene: TRBV18
CDR3 length: 17

CDR3 protein: CASSPLTSGSLHEQFF
CDR3 DNA: TGTGCCAGCAGTCCCCTTACTAGCGGGAGCCTTCATGAGCAGTTCTTC
clone size: NA
J gene: TRBJ2-1
D gene: TRBD2
V gene: TRBV6-1
CDR3 length: 16

CDR3 protein: CSARDAKRALSSYNEQFF
CDR3 DNA: TGCAGTGCTAGAGATGCGAAGCGGGCTCTGAGCTCCTACAATGAGCAGTTCTTC
clone size: NA
J gene: TRBJ2-1
D gene: NA
V gene: TRBV20-1
CDR3 length: 18

CDR3 protein: CASSEIPGGSYGYTF
CDR3 DNA: TGCGCCAGCAGCGAGATTCCAGGGGGCAGCTATGGCTACACCTTC
clone size: NA
J gene: TRBJ1-2
D gene: TRBD1
V gene: TRBV5-1
CDR3 length: 15

CDR3 protein: CASSPLSKETQYF
CDR3 DNA: TGTGCCAGCTCACCGTTATCAAAAGAGACCCAGTACTTC
clone size: NA
J gene: TRBJ2-5
D gene: NA
V gene: TRBV18
CDR3 length: 13

CDR3 protein: CASSLVAGGANNEQFF
CDR3 DNA: TGCGCCAGCAGCTTGGTAGCAGGGGGCGCGAACAATGAGCAGTTCTTC
clone size: NA
J gene: TRBJ2-1
D gene: TRBD1
V gene: TRBV5-1
CDR3 length: 16

CDR3 protein: CASSPRANNEQFF
CDR3 DNA: TGTGCCAGCAGTCCCCGGGCCAACAATGAGCAGTTCTTC
clone size: NA
J gene: TRBJ2-1
D gene: NA
V gene: TRBV6-1
CDR3 length: 13

CDR3 protein: CASCQGARLDTEAFF
CDR3 DNA: TGTGCCAGCTGCCAAGGTGCTCGTTTGGACACTGAAGCTTTCTTT
clone size: once
J gene: TRBJ1-1
D gene: NA
V gene: TRBV3-1
CDR3 length: 15

CDR3 protein: CASSLDLPGANVLTF
CDR3 DNA: TGTGCCAGCAGCTTGGATCTCCCTGGGGCCAACGTCCTGACTTTC
clone size: NA
J gene: TRBJ2-6
D gene: NA
V gene: TRBV5-7
CDR3 length: 15

CDR3 protein: CASSEPQGGRETQYF
CDR3 DNA: TGTGCCAGCAGTGAACCCCAAGGGGGGAGAGAGACCCAGTACTTC
clone size: NA
J gene: TRBJ2-5
D gene: NA
V gene: TRBV25-1
CDR3 length: 15

CDR3 protein: CASSHPYEQYF
CDR3 DNA: TGTGCCAGCAGTCATCCCTACGAGCAGTACTTC
clone size: NA
J gene: TRBJ2-7
D gene: NA
V gene: TRBV28
CDR3 length: 11

CDR3 protein: CATSDSGTGAGTQYF
CDR3 DNA: TGTGCCACCAGTGATTCGGGGACGGGAGCGGGCACGCAGTATTTT
clone size: NA
J gene: TRBJ2-3
D gene: NA
V gene: TRBV24-1
CDR3 length: 15

CDR3 protein: CASSQDTVMSRSYTF
CDR3 DNA: TGCGCCAGCAGCCAAGATACCGTGATGTCGAGGAGCTACACCTTC
clone size: NA
J gene: TRBJ1-2
D gene: NA
V gene: TRBV4-1
CDR3 length: 15

CDR3 protein: CSQLTRAGGTEAFF
CDR3 DNA: TGCAGCCAGCTGACCAGGGCAGGGGGCACTGAAGCTTTCTTT
clone size: NA
J gene: TRBJ1-1
D gene: TRBD1
V gene: TRBV29-1
CDR3 length: 14